Below are 15 T cell receptor beta chains sequenced from a single sample in a study of blood T cell repertoires in COVID-19. Using immunoSEQ multiplex PCR, the repertoire was profiled, and TCRdb retains in-frame clones only, with some absent. The sample includes 250,000 to 400,000 clones, 90% seen only once; the top ten take 2.6%. Sequencing was done on a sample of PBMCs or T cells enriched from blood (not recorded which). The receptors here all came from a man between 60 and 75 years old who had recovered from COVID-19.

This chain joins TRBV11-2 and TRBJ2-5; D gene uncertain. Trimming shortened V by 1 base and J by 0 bases, and 9 bases separated the two germline ends. The germline gives CDR1 SGHAT, CDR2 FQNNGV. This CDR3 comprises 15 residues. The CDR3 reads CASSLVLRNQETQYF. The CDR3, as DNA: TGTGCCAGCAGCTTAGTGCTCAGGAACCAAGAGACCCAGTACTTC.

The CDR3 protein is CASSLDWGGPGGDTGELFF. DNA of the CDR3: TGTGCCAGCAGCTTAGATTGGGGAGGCCCAGGGGGTGACACCGGGGAGCTGTTTTTT. V and J are TRBV11-2 and TRBJ2-2; TRBD1 might be the D (7 bases). Trimming removed 0 bases at V and 3 bases at J, with 20 bases between. This CDR3 has 19 amino acids. Germline CDR1 reads SGHAT; CDR2 reads FQNNGV.

This sequence joins TRBV4-1 and TRBJ2-1; 14 bases line up with TRBD2. The V segment lost 4 bases and the J segment 7 bases; nucleotides outside the gene matches: 6. Germline V gene data show CDR1 as MGHRA and CDR2 as YSYEKL. The length of the CDR3 is 16 residues. CDR3: CASSPRLAGGPNEQFF. The CDR3 DNA sequence: TGCGCCAGCAGCCCCAGACTAGCGGGAGGGCCTAATGAGCAGTTCTTC.

The CDR3 coding sequence is TGCGCCAGCAGTACAGGCTCCTACGAGCAGTACTTC. This sequence encodes CASSTGSYEQYF. The chain recombines TRBV5-1 with TRBJ2-7, with a tentative D call TRBD1 (5 bases). The CDR3 has 12 residues. Germline lookup yields CDR1 SGHRS and CDR2 YFSETQ. V lost 5 bases to trimming and J lost 0 bases, with 6 bases between them.

This clone was observed a single time. This sequence joins TRBV28 and TRBJ2-1; D uncertain. The CDR3 is 12 amino acids. V gave up 10 bases and J gave up 10 bases, with 17 bases separating them. Germline loops: CDR1 MDHEN, CDR2 SYDVKM. The CDR3 sequence is CANGTEPLEQFF. The DNA for the CDR3 is TGTGCCAACGGAACAGAACCATTGGAGCAGTTCTTC.

A word on this clone: Other DNA sequences within the sample encode an identical CDR3. The chain has TRBV12-3 or TRBV12-4 and TRBJ2-7; D is uncertain. Trimming took 0 bases from V and 5 from J, leaving 5 bases between them. This CDR3 contains 12 residues. CDR3 loop: CASSLASNEQYF. The CDR3 DNA sequence: TGTGCCAGCAGTTTAGCCTCTAACGAGCAGTACTTC.

The chain uses TRBV4-1 and TRBJ1-3, with TRBD1 as a possible D gene (5 bases). There are 18 residues in the CDR3. V shed 0 bases and J shed 0 bases, with 15 bases lying between them. Per germline, CDR1 MGHRA and CDR2 YSYEKL. The CDR3 DNA reads TGCGCCAGCAGCCAAGATCCCGGCAGGGTCAACTCTGGAAACACCATATATTTT. Protein sequence: CASSQDPGRVNSGNTIYF.

This clone was seen just once. V usage is TRBV2 and J usage is TRBJ1-5, with TRBD1 identical over 10 bases. The V gene end was trimmed by 4 bases and the J gene end by 5 bases; junction bases not matched to a gene: 5. The germline V gene has CDR1 SNHLY and CDR2 FYNNEI. The CDR3 spans 15 residues. CDR3 DNA: TGTGCCAGCAGTGGGGACAGGGGAGCATATCAGCCCCAGCATTTT. Translation gives CASSGDRGAYQPQHF.

Notes on this clone: Other DNA sequences of this sample code for an identical CDR3. This chain connects TRBV18 to TRBJ1-6, with D possibly TRBD1 on 5 matching bases. Trimming cost V 3 bases and J 7 bases, with 10 bases left between them. CDR3 length equals 14 residues. The germline V gene has CDR1 KGHSH and CDR2 LQKENI. The CDR3 DNA reads TGTGCCAGCTCACCGGGGCAGGGAAATTCACCCCTCCACTTT. This encodes CASSPGQGNSPLHF.

The chain uses TRBV12-3 or TRBV12-4 and TRBJ1-6; D is unresolved. This CDR3 has 13 amino acids. V was pared by 2 bases and J by 11 bases, with 10 bases between. For the CDR3, the DNA is TGTGCCAGCAGTTTATACGGGGAAACACCCCTCCACTTT. This gives the protein CASSLYGETPLHF.

The J gene is TRBJ1-4, the V gene TRBV23-1; a possible D gene is TRBD1 (5 bases). TRBV23-1 counts as an open reading frame of uncertain function. The CDR3 extends over 18 amino acids. Trimming shortened V by 4 bases and J by 3 bases, and 21 bases separated the two germline ends. Written as DNA, the CDR3 is TGCGCCAGCAGTCCACGTCCCCTCATCAGGGCGGCTAATGAAAAACTGTTTTTT. This translates into CASSPRPLIRAANEKLFF.

The J gene is TRBJ1-5, the V gene TRBV30; TRBD1 agrees at 7 bases. The V gene's germline CDR1 is GTSNPN and CDR2 SVGIG (reference sequence). This CDR3 is built from 14 residues. Trimming removed 1 base from V and 7 bases from J; junction bases left unmatched: 7. The CDR3 loop reads CAWSGQGVTQPQHF. The CDR3 nucleotides read TGTGCCTGGAGTGGCCAGGGGGTGACGCAGCCCCAGCATTTT.

The V gene is TRBV5-1, the J gene TRBJ1-2; perhaps TRBD1 as D (6 bases). The germline V and J ends were trimmed by 3 bases and 2 bases, with 11 bases remaining between them. CDR1 and CDR2 (germline): SGHRS, YFSETQ. The CDR3 consists of 14 residues. DNA for the CDR3: TGCGCCAGCAGCTCAACCACAGGGAACTATGGCTACACCTTC. It is translated as CASSSTTGNYGYTF.

The rearrangement links TRBV27 to TRBJ1-5; D is undetermined. The V and J ends lost 5 bases and 2 bases respectively, with 16 bases between them. Germline-derived CDR1 and CDR2 are MNHEY and SMNVEV (reference sequence). The CDR3 is 16 amino acids. The CDR3 nucleotides are TGTGCCAGCAGTGCCCACCGCGGGGTTGGCAATCAGCCCCAGCATTTT. This codes for CASSAHRGVGNQPQHF.

As concerns this clone: A junction end diverges from the germline sequence, so it may reflect a read error. This chain connects TRBV30 to TRBJ1-2; the D gene is possibly TRBD1 (5 bases). There are 15 residues in the CDR3. Germline CDR1 reads GTSNPN; CDR2 reads SVGIG (reference sequence). CDR3 in DNA: TGTGCCTGGACTCACTCCGGGGGTGGAGGGCTAAGACCTCACTTC. Translating gives CAWTHSGGGGLRPHF.